Sequencing of this T cell receptor (beta chain) was carried out in a study of blood T cell repertoires in COVID-19 (dated by TCRdb to 2018 to 2020). Turning to the overall study: Samples from collaborators originated in the United States, Italy and Spain and spanned both the acute and convalescent phases of COVID-19. Deeply sampled blood TCRbeta repertoires from subjects exposed to, actively infected with, or recovered from COVID-19 were included in the dataset. A de-identified subject ID, COVID-19 status, age in years and sex were almost always included in the sample metadata. The prospective study material was composed of cDNA or gDNA derived from T cells, B-cell-depleted T cells, or PBMCs. Where available, HLA class I and class II types were obtained from metadata supplied by the sample provider rather than from assay-based typing. The samples were drawn from two sources: the first 160 participants of the ongoing ImmuneRACE study, and fewer than 1,500 subjects contributed by 6 global collaborators. The repertoires were released in a freely available public database meant as a resource for research on the immune response to SARS-CoV-2. Overall study outcomes, separate from this receptor: How much clinical and demographic metadata was included differed by source and by participant, and the metadata was provided uncurated.

The collaborating institutions used their own protocols to collect whole blood in K2EDTA tubes. For TCRbeta analysis, collaborators shipped samples as frozen whole blood, isolated PBMCs, or DNA extracted from either of those sample types. Reading the germline V gene (reference sequence) gives CDR1 LNHDA and CDR2 SQIVND. Its CDR3 holds 16 amino acids, cysteine through phenylalanine. Only the CDR3 region is kept as DNA, spanning 48 bases read in frame from base 1. Ends trimmed: V by 4 bases, J by 3 bases; bases unmatched to a gene: 9. The immunoSEQ Assay, a bias-controlled multiplex PCR, was used to amplify TCRbeta CDR3 regions from genomic DNA. The published analysis was carried out like this. Nucleated cell counts per sample were estimated from amplification of reference gene primers within the assay. To quantify the absolute abundance of each unique TCRbeta CDR3 rearrangement, sequence reads were collapsed and filtered. For each sample, productive Simpson clonality was calculated as the square root of Simpson's diversity index over productive rearrangements. Imported from immuneACCESS, the table was reduced by TCRdb to in-frame sequences with V and J called. These copies leave out some clones; in studies compared against another copy, an unresolved V gene accounts for under half, and the cause of the remainder is not known. V, J and clone size derive from that table, while D and trimming were established from the DNA sequence. This sample comprises 300,000 to 450,000 clones, 85% of them detected only once. The biggest ten clones account for about 3.6% of the sample.

Of note for this clone: Its antigen target is currently unknown. No base-level quality is on record; no much larger clone is a single base apart.

The TCR was taken from a young woman with acute or convalescent COVID-19. The sequence is built from TRBV19 and TRBJ2-1, and TRBD2 matches 7 of the central bases. The sequenced sample consisted of peripheral blood. The CDR3 here reads CASSSGSQIHYNEQFF. The DNA sequence is given as TGTGCCAGTAGTAGCGGGAGCCAAATTCACTACAATGAGCAGTTCTTC.